A selection of T cell receptor beta chains follows, all from one sample in a study of blood T cell repertoires in COVID-19. Profiling relied on immunoSEQ multiplex PCR, and the TCRdb table lists in-frame clones only, not all of them. Of 100,000 to 120,000 clones listed, 75% to 80% are singletons. The material sequenced was peripheral blood. These TCRs come from a woman aged 80 or over with active or convalescent COVID-19. CDR3s include the opening cysteine and the closing phenylalanine or tryptophan. The order of the fields is V gene, clone size, D gene, J gene, CDR3 DNA, CDR3 protein. The D gene is left open where the match is weak. Clone size is not always given. Where it is, it says once, few, many or a class for expanded clones.

>TRBV4-2|.|.|TRBJ2-3
TGTGCCAGCAGCCTTAGCTCCCTTACAGATACGCAGTATTTT
CASSLSSLTDTQYF
>TRBV19|.|.|TRBJ1-5
TGTGCCAGTAAGGGGAGGAGAAGGAATCAGCCCCAGCATTTT
CASKGRRRNQPQHF
>TRBV2|.|.|TRBJ1-5
TGTGCCAGCAGACCTGATGGCGGGGGTCAGCCCCAGCATTTT
CASRPDGGGQPQHF
>TRBV18|.|TRBD1|TRBJ1-1
TGTGCCAGCTCACCCGGACAGGGTTCTATCACTGAAGCTTTCTTT
CASSPGQGSITEAFF
>TRBV6-2/TRBV6-3|.|.|TRBJ1-6
TGTGCCAGCAGTTTCGACACACCCGGGACCTATAATTCACCCCTCCACTTT
CASSFDTPGTYNSPLHF
>TRBV5-5|once|.|TRBJ2-2
TGTGCCAGCAGCTTGTGGGCCGTAGGACTTTCCACCGGGGAGCTGTTTTTT
CASSLWAVGLSTGELFF
>TRBV4-2|.|TRBD1|TRBJ1-1
TGTGCCAGCAGCCAAGGTGCGACAGGGGGGAGAAACCTAGAGGCTTTCTTT
CASSQGATGGRNLEAFF
>TRBV7-9|.|TRBD1|TRBJ1-2
TGTGCCAGCAGCTTAGCTGGCAGGGGGCTTGGTGGCTACACCTTC
CASSLAGRGLGGYTF
>TRBV5-4|.|.|TRBJ1-4
TGTGCCAGCAGCGCGACTTCTAGCCCTGATGAAAAACTGTTTTTT
CASSATSSPDEKLFF
>TRBV5-4|.|TRBD1|TRBJ1-4
TGTGCCAGCAGCACGCCGGGACAGGGGAATGAAAAACTGTTTTTT
CASSTPGQGNEKLFF
>TRBV6-2/TRBV6-3|.|.|TRBJ2-1
TGTGCCAGCAGTTTCGGGGGTAATGAGCAGTTCTTC
CASSFGGNEQFF
>TRBV7-6|once|.|TRBJ2-1
TGTGCCAGCAGCACTAACAATGAGCAGTTCTTC
CASSTNNEQFF
>TRBV9|.|TRBD2|TRBJ2-1
TGTGCCAGCAGTCGACTAGCGGGAGGGTTCGAGCAGTTCTTC
CASSRLAGGFEQFF
>TRBV25-1|.|TRBD2|TRBJ2-2
TGTGCCAGCAGTGAAGGACTACCGGGACTAGCGAACACCGGGGAGCTGTTTTTT
CASSEGLPGLANTGELFF
>TRBV5-4|.|.|TRBJ2-5
TGTGCCAGCAGCTTGTTCGGGGAAACCCAGTACTTC
CASSLFGETQYF
>TRBV24-1|.|TRBD2|TRBJ2-1
TGTGCCACCAGTGATGCCGGGACTAGCGGAGTCAATGAGCAGTTCTTC
CATSDAGTSGVNEQFF
>TRBV14|.|TRBD2|TRBJ2-1
TGTGCCAGCGAAACTAGCGGGAGATTAGGTGAGCAGTTCTTC
CASETSGRLGEQFF
>TRBV2|.|TRBD2|TRBJ2-5
TGTGCCAGCAGGGAGCAAGGACTAGCGCCAGAGACCCAGTACTTC
CASREQGLAPETQYF
>TRBV28|.|TRBD1|TRBJ2-7
TGTGCCAGCAGTTTATCTACAGGGGGTCAAAAGCAGTACTTC
CASSLSTGGQKQYF
>TRBV28|few|.|TRBJ1-5
TGTGCCAGCAGGCTTAGCAGCAGCAATCAGCCCCAGCATTTT
CASRLSSSNQPQHF
>TRBV24-1|.|.|TRBJ1-1
TGTGCCACCAGTGATTTGGCAGGGCTAGCTTTCTTT
CATSDLAGLAFF
>TRBV29-1|once|.|TRBJ1-5
TGCAGCGTTCGGGATTTCGGGAGCAATCAGCCCCAGCATTTT
CSVRDFGSNQPQHF
>TRBV19|.|.|TRBJ1-1
TGTGCCAGTAGTATAGAAACAGGGCGTTGGGCTGAAGCTTTCTTT
CASSIETGRWAEAFF
>TRBV28|few|TRBD1|TRBJ1-1
TGTGCCAGCAGTTCGACAGGGTGGGGGACTGAAGCTTTCTTT
CASSSTGWGTEAFF
>TRBV6-6|.|.|TRBJ1-3
TGTGCCAGCAGCCTGGACGGGAGCTCTGGAAACACCATATATTTT
CASSLDGSSGNTIYF
>TRBV28|.|.|TRBJ1-2
TGTGCCAGCAGTTTAGGGGGACAACTTAACTATGGCTACACCTTC
CASSLGGQLNYGYTF
>TRBV7-2|.|.|TRBJ2-7
TGTGCCAGCAGCCCCGCCTGGACAGAACCCTACGAGCAGTACTTC
CASSPAWTEPYEQYF
>TRBV6-4|.|TRBD2|TRBJ2-3
TGTGCCAGCAGCGAAGAGGCGGGAGTTGTTGGGGATACGCAGTATTTT
CASSEEAGVVGDTQYF
>TRBV5-1|.|.|TRBJ2-3
TGCGCCAGCAGCTTGGCCTCTAGCGTCACAGATACGCAGTATTTT
CASSLASSVTDTQYF
>TRBV10-3|.|.|TRBJ1-1
TGTGCCATCAGTGAGGTGCGGCCCCCTTTGAACACTGAAGCTTTCTTT
CAISEVRPPLNTEAFF
>TRBV11-1|.|.|TRBJ2-7
TGTGCCAGCCGTCCGGGAGCGGGTTCGGAGCAGTACTTC
CASRPGAGSEQYF
>TRBV19|.|.|TRBJ1-2
TGTGCCAGTACCGCGGACAGAGGGACTATTCGTGGCTACACCTTC
CASTADRGTIRGYTF
>TRBV2|.|.|TRBJ2-7
TGTGCCAGCAGTCCATCATTTTCAAAACACTACGAGCAGTACTTC
CASSPSFSKHYEQYF
>TRBV6-5|.|TRBD2|TRBJ2-7
TGTGCCAGCGCGAGACTAGCGGGAGACAGCGAGCAGTACTTC
CASARLAGDSEQYF
>TRBV12-3/TRBV12-4|.|TRBD1|TRBJ2-7
TGTGCCAGCAGTCCGGGACAGGGCTACGAGCAGTACTTC
CASSPGQGYEQYF
>TRBV5-1|once|TRBD1|TRBJ2-3
TGCGCCAGCAGCTTGCTCACAGGGGAAGGTACGCAGTATTTT
CASSLLTGEGTQYF
>TRBV5-1|.|.|TRBJ2-2
TGCGCCAGCAGCTTGGAGCAGGTGACCGGGGAGCTGTTTTTT
CASSLEQVTGELFF
>TRBV7-3|.|.|TRBJ2-3
TGTGCCAGCAGCTTTAGTGCGGATACGCAGTATTTT
CASSFSADTQYF
>TRBV5-1|.|TRBD2|TRBJ2-1
TGCGCCAGCAGCTTATGGACTAGAATCAATGAGCAGTTCTTC
CASSLWTRINEQFF
>TRBV2|.|TRBD1|TRBJ2-6
TGTGCCAGCAGCAGGGACAGTCGCTCTGGGGCCAACGTCCTGACTTTC
CASSRDSRSGANVLTF
>TRBV20-1|.|.|TRBJ1-1
TGCAGTGCAAGTACAGGAAACACTGAAGCTTTCTTT
CSASTGNTEAFF
>TRBV6-5|.|.|TRBJ2-3
TGTGCCAGCAGTTTCCTTGGCCTAGGCACAGATACGCAGTATTTT
CASSFLGLGTDTQYF
>TRBV29-1|.|TRBD1|TRBJ2-3
TGCAGCGTTGCCAACCGGCGCAGGGGGCCAACAGATACGCAGTATTTT
CSVANRRRGPTDTQYF
>TRBV28|.|TRBD1|TRBJ1-2
TGTGCCAGCAGAACCGGGACAGGGACCTATGGCTACACCTTC
CASRTGTGTYGYTF
>TRBV18|.|TRBD1|TRBJ2-7
TGTGCCAGCTCAAGGTCGGGACAGATGATCTCCTACGAGCAGTACTTC
CASSRSGQMISYEQYF